The source of this T cell receptor (beta chain) is a study of shared clonotypes between healthy human individuals. Study in general: The cohort comprised a couple of women and a few men. Their ages spanned 18 to 49 years. General study points: The expectation was that sequencing depth would affect clonotype sharing among donors.

Generated by immunoSEQ multiplex PCR, the TCRdb table keeps only in-frame clones and is missing some. The table lists about 1.1 million clones, about 80% of them singletons. Trimming cost V 7 bases and J 5 bases; bases outside gene matches: 11. This CDR3 spans 15 amino acids. The germline gives CDR1 SQVTM, CDR2 ANQGSEA. Worth noting for this clone: Antigen unknown.

The rearrangement links TRBV29-1 to TRBJ2-2; 9 positions match TRBD2. The TCR originated in a young man in good health. Some clones in this sample may be carry-over from other donors' samples. The sequenced sample was memory CD4+ T cells from PBMCs. The subset: CD45RA-negative fraction. This CDR3 reads CSGSLAGGGTGELFF. CDR3 nucleotides: TGCAGCGGCAGTTTGGCGGGAGGGGGGACCGGGGAGCTGTTTTTT.